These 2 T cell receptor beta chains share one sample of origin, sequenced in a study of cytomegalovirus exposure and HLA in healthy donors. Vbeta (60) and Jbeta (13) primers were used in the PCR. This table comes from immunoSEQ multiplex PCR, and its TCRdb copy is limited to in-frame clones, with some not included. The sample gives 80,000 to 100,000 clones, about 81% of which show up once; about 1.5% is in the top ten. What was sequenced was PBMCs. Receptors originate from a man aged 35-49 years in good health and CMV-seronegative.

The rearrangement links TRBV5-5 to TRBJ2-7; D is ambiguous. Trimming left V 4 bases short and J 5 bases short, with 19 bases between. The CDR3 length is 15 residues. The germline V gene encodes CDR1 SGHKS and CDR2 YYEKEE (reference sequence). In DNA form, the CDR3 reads TGTGCCAGCAGCCGCCCCCTGCGGTCGGTCCACGAGCAGTACTTC. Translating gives CASSRPLRSVHEQYF.

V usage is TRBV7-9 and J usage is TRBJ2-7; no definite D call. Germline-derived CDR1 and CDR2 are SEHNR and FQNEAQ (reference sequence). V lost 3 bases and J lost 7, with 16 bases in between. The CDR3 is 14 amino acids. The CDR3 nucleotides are TGTGCCAGCAGCTTTGTGTCCGGAGATTCGGAGCAGTACTTC. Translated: CASSFVSGDSEQYF.